This TCR beta chain came from a study of beta chain features in type 1 diabetes. The CDR3 covers 15 residues. Germline V gives CDR1 SGHAT, CDR2 FQDESV (reference sequence). The V and J ends lost 1 base and 5 bases, in that order; junction bases with no gene match: 6. Expressed TCRB transcripts were sequenced after all isolated RNA was converted to cDNA. Regulatory, naive and central memory T cell samples averaged about 3.5 million reads. The assay was immunoSEQ multiplex PCR, and TCRdb's table has in-frame clones only and misses some. The data show around 310,000 clones, approximately 9.9% seen once. Study outcomes and limitations: cDNA sequencing could over-represent cells with high TCR expression.

With respect to this clone: Its specificity is unknown.

Each sorted fraction was over 95% pure. This chain uses TRBV11-1 with TRBJ2-7, with 9 nucleotides matching TRBD2. The sample taken for sequencing was naive CD4+ T cells from blood. The receptor's source is a woman aged 25 to 39 in good health. CDR3 DNA: TGTGCCAGCAGCTTAGGGCTAGCGGGAAACCACGAGCAGTACTTC. Translating it yields CASSLGLAGNHEQYF.